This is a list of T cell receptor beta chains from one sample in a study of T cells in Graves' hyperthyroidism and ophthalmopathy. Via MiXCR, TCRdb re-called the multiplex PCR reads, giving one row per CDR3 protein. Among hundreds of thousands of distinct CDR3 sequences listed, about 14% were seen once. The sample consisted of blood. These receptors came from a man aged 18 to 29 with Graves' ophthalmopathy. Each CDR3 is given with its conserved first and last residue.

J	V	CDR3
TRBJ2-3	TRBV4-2	CASSQEKRTEPLDTQYF
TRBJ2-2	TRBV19	CASSDRGHGELFF
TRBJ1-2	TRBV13	CASSLGTQANYGYTF
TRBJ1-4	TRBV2	CASTRVDEVEKLFF
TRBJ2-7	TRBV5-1	CASSFAGYEQYF
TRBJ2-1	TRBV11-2	CASSFVPKRTYEQFF
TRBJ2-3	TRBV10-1	CASRATQGSKDLQYF
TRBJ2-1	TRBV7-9	CASSPRWNEQFF
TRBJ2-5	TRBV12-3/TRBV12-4	CASSSTRTGEETQYF
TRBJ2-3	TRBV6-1	CASWTRDSWGTDTQYF
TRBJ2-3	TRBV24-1	CATSDFVASGARGDTQYF
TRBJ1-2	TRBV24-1	CATSEEGYGYTF
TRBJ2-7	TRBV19	CASSAGQGPSYEQYF
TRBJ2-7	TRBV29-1	CSVVLGTGLPFGGQYF
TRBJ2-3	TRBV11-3	CASSFGGPATQYF
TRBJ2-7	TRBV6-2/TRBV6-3	CASSDGGLLSYEQYF
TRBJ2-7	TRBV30	CAWSVRDGHYEQYF
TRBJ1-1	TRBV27	CASSLLGLGNTEAFF
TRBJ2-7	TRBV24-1	CATSERDASFAEQYF
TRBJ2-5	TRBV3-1	CASSQFSGVRETQYF
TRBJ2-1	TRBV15	CATSRDEAAVSYNEQFF
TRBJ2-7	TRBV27	CASQNRDSDYEQYF
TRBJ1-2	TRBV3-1	CASSQDWLYGYTF
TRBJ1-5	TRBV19	CASSLGFNQPQHF
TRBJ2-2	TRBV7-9	CASSPDRGSPVTGELFF
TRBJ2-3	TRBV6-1	CASSESGGEKDTQYF
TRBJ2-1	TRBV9	CASSPPTGSSYNEQFF
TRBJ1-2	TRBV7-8	CASSRNKDRGPYYGYTF
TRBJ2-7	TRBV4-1	CASSQGGALYEQYF
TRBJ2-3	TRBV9	CASSAQVTDTQYF
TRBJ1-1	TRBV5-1	CASSFRTENTEAFF
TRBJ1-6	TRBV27	CASSLSWNGVLGSPLHF
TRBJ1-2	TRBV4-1	CASSQDGQGGGYTF
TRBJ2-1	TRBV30	CAWSQDWTDNEQFF
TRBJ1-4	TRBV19	CASSKNKATNEKLFF
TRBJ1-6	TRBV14	CASSQWTGSSYNSPLHF
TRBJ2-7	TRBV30	CAWTRGTVLYEQYF
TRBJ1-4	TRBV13	CASSLGPGTLNEKLFF
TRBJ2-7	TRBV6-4	CASSDSMGTHSGRRIEQYF
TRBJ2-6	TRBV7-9	CASRGTGTTASGANVLTF
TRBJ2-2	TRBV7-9	CASSSIPLGRHTGELFF
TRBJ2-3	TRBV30	CAWSVGGVGDTQYF
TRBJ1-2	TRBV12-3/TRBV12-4	CASSFIYGYTF
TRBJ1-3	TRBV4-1	CASRGGPGNTIYF
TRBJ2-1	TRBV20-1	CSAPLGGHNEQFF
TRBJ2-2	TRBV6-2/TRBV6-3	CASSYSLQNTGELFF
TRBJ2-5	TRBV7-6	CASSYRSGESALETQYF
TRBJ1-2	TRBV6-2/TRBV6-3	CASSLDKGYGYTF
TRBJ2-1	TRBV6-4	CASSLRNRGYNEQFF
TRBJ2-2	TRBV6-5	CASSYSFGGELFF
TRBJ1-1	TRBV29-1	CSVGLQLNTEAFF
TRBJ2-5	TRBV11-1	CASSKGQIQETQYF
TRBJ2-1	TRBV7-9	CASSLFSGAYNEQFF